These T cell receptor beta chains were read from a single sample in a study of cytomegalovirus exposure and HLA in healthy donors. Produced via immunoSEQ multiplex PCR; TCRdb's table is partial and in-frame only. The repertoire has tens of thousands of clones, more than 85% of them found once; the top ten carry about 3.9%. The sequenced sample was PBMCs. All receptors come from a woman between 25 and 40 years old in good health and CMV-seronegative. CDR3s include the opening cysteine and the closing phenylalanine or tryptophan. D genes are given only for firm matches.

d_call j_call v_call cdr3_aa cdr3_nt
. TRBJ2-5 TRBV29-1 CSVMQIQETQYF TGCAGCGTTATGCAGATCCAAGAGACCCAGTACTTC
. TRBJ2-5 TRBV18 CASSPDGTARETQYF TGTGCCAGCTCACCGGACGGGACTGCGCGGGAGACCCAGTACTTC
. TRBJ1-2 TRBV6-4 CASRVQPGGGYGYTF TGTGCCAGCAGGGTTCAGCCCGGGGGAGGCTATGGCTACACCTTC
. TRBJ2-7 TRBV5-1 CASSPVAEGTYEQYF TGCGCCAGCAGCCCAGTAGCGGAGGGGACCTACGAGCAGTACTTC
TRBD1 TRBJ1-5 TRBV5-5 CASSWGQGADQPQHF TGTGCCAGCAGCTGGGGACAGGGGGCTGATCAGCCCCAGCATTTT
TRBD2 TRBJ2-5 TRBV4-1 CASSQVDYWGGETQYF TGCGCCAGCAGCCAAGTGGATTACTGGGGGGGGGAGACCCAGTACTTC
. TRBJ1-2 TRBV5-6 CASSPVREEHGYTF TGTGCCAGCAGCCCCGTCAGGGAGGAGCATGGCTACACCTTC
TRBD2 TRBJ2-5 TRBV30 CAWSVRRLLGGGTQETQYF TGTGCCTGGAGTGTACGAAGGCTACTTGGCGGGGGAACCCAAGAGACCCAGTACTTC
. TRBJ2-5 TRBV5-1 CASSLALAMGQETQYF TGCGCCAGCAGCTTGGCCTTAGCGATGGGGCAAGAGACCCAGTACTTC
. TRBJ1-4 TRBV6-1 CASRYRIYNEKLFF TGTGCCAGCAGATACAGAATCTATAATGAAAAACTGTTTTTT
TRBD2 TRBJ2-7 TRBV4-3 CASSQDRGGRGEQYF TGCGCCAGCAGCCAAGATCGGGGAGGGAGGGGCGAGCAGTACTTC
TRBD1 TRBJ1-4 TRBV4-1 CASSRRTGGFSTNEKLFF TGCGCCAGCAGCCGCCGGACAGGGGGCTTCTCAACTAATGAAAAACTGTTTTTT
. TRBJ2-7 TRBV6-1 CASSGQVGSSYEQYF TGTGCCAGCAGTGGCCAGGTCGGTAGCTCCTACGAGCAGTACTTC
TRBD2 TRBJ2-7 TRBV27 CASSNMLAGDSYEQYF TGTGCCAGCAGTAATATGTTAGCGGGAGACTCCTACGAGCAGTACTTC
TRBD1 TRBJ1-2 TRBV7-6 CASSLGTGTGYGYTF TGTGCCAGCAGCTTAGGTACGGGGACAGGATATGGCTACACCTTC
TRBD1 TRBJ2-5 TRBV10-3 CAISEGQGARETQYF TGTGCCATCAGTGAGGGCCAGGGGGCGCGGGAGACCCAGTACTTC